Listed below are T cell receptor beta chains from one sample, sequenced in a study of blood T cell repertoires in COVID-19. Sequencing was performed with immunoSEQ multiplex PCR; in TCRdb, only in-frame clones are kept and a portion is missing. The sample gives around 170,000 clones, around nine tenths of which show up once; 0.45% to 0.6% is in the top ten. The sample was peripheral blood. These receptors originate from a man aged 60-69 years with COVID-19, enrolled during active disease. The CDR3 runs from the conserved cysteine through the conserved F or W. D genes are given only for firm matches.

CDR3 protein: CASSSCRSGGDRGFQPQHF; V gene: TRBV21-1; D gene: NA
CDR3 protein: CASSRRDRDYEQYF; V gene: TRBV11-3; D gene: TRBD1
CDR3 protein: CASSLGGGTDTQYF; V gene: TRBV4-3; D gene: NA
CDR3 protein: CASSYLSATITDTQYF; V gene: TRBV6-5; D gene: NA
CDR3 protein: CASSDSGYEQYF; V gene: TRBV6-1; D gene: NA
CDR3 protein: CAIKEGSSYNEQFF; V gene: TRBV10-3; D gene: NA
CDR3 protein: CASSKVLAGAGDTQYF; V gene: TRBV21-1; D gene: NA
CDR3 protein: CATLIADTQYF; V gene: TRBV6-6; D gene: NA
CDR3 protein: CACRRNTEAFF; V gene: TRBV30; D gene: NA
CDR3 protein: CASSYSRTVSSYEQYF; V gene: TRBV6-5; D gene: NA
CDR3 protein: CASSLDPGGNQPQHF; V gene: TRBV7-2; D gene: NA